This TCR beta chain was profiled in a study of blood T cell repertoires in COVID-19. At the level of the study: Spain, Italy and the United States supplied samples that represented acute and convalescent COVID-19. T cells, B-cell-depleted T cells, or PBMCs provided the cDNA or gDNA that served as material.

The CDR3 extends over 15 amino acids. Trimming took off 3 bases at V and 0 bases at J, with 11 bases between the two ends. CDR1 SGHVS and CDR2 FQNEAQ come from the germline V gene. In the original workflow: Counts of nucleated cells, estimated from reference gene primer amplification, were obtained. Measured with immunoSEQ multiplex PCR; TCRdb has only the in-frame clones, and not every one. D and trimming come from the DNA, and the V and J calls and clone size come from that table. The data hold some 330,000 clones, with around nine tenths observed a single time. The rearrangement uses TRBV7-8 and TRBJ1-1; D is unclear. The sequence derives from a woman in her fifties or sixties with active or convalescent COVID-19. The sequenced sample consisted of peripheral blood. CDR3 sequence: CASSLDRVLNTEAFF. The CDR3 nucleotides are TGTGCCAGCAGCTTGGATCGGGTGTTGAACACTGAAGCTTTCTTT.